The entry that follows covers one T cell receptor beta chain sequence. This sample is drawn from a study of blood T cell repertoires in COVID-19. Assay: immunoSEQ multiplex PCR; the TCRdb copy retains only in-frame clones and omits some. The table shows 150,000 to 170,000 clones, with 70% to 90% occurring only once. The origin of this receptor is a man aged 55 to 70 with COVID-19, enrolled during active disease. The sequencing sample was made of peripheral blood.

CDR3 in DNA: TGTGCCAGCAGCGTAGGTTGGACTCCGGGACAGGGCACAGATACGCAGTATTTT. Its protein product is CASSVGWTPGQGTDTQYF. V and J are TRBV9 and TRBJ2-3; 8 positions agree with TRBD1. Trimming cost V 0 bases and J 1 base; bases outside gene matches: 10. Germline V gene sequence: CDR1 SGDLS, CDR2 YYNGEE. There are 18 residues in the CDR3. Filled out from reference TRBV9 and TRBJ2-3, the complete variable domain reads DSGVTQTPKHLITATGQRVTLRCSPRSGDLSVYWYQQSLDQGLQFLIQYYNGEERAKGNILERFSAQQFPDLHSELNLSSLELGDSALYFCASSVGWTPGQGTDTQYFGPGTRLTVL.